This entry lists 17 T cell receptor beta chains sequenced from one sample in a study of shared clonotypes between healthy human individuals. Libraries were prepared by immunoSEQ multiplex PCR; TCRdb keeps only in-frame clonotypes and omits some of them. In the table there are millions of clones, roughly 93% of which are singletons. The sample was naive CD4+ T cells from PBMCs. Subset: CD45RA+ positively selected. Receptors were obtained from a man aged 18 to 29 in good health. Some clones in this sample may be carry-over from other donors' samples.

This chain links TRBV19 with TRBJ1-5, with D possibly matching TRBD1 (5 bases). The V end was cut by 6 bases, the J end by 0 bases, with 12 bases between. This CDR3 comprises 15 residues. The germline gives CDR1 LNHDA, CDR2 SQIVND (reference sequence). The CDR3 spells CASSLGQNSNQPQHF. CDR3 sequence (DNA): TGTGCCAGTAGCTTGGGGCAGAATAGCAATCAGCCCCAGCATTTT.

The CDR3: CASSLAGGRSGNTIYF. In DNA, the CDR3 is TGTGCCAGCAGCTTAGCGGGGGGTCGCTCTGGAAACACCATATATTTT. V usage is TRBV7-9 and J usage is TRBJ1-3; TRBD1 might be the D (5 bases). CDR3 length: 16 amino acids. V lost 0 bases and J lost 0, with 9 bases in between. Germline CDR1 is SEHNR and CDR2 is FQNEAQ (reference sequence).

This clone turned up a few times. This chain joins TRBV30 and TRBJ1-5; tentatively, D is TRBD1 (5 bases). Germline V lookup: CDR1 GTSNPN, CDR2 SVGIG (reference sequence). The CDR3 is 13 amino acids. The germline V and J ends were trimmed by 2 bases and 7 bases, with 12 bases remaining between them. CDR3 in amino acids: CAWSPGLWQPQHF. In nucleotides, the CDR3 is TGTGCCTGGAGTCCAGGGTTATGGCAGCCCCAGCATTTT.

CDR3 in amino acids: CASSPPGGGPQHF. The CDR3 bases are TGTGCCAGCTCACCACCAGGGGGTGGTCCCCAGCATTTT. This rearrangement joins TRBV18 to TRBJ1-5; tentative D call: TRBD1 (6 bases). Germline assignment: CDR1 KGHSH and CDR2 LQKENI. V lost 0 bases and J lost 10, with 10 bases in between. This CDR3 contains 13 residues.

This chain joins TRBV11-3 and TRBJ2-3; D uncertain. CDR3 length: 13 residues. In germline, CDR1 is SGHNT, CDR2 YENEEA. Trimming left V 2 bases short and J 2 bases short, with 5 bases between. CDR3 sequence reads: CASSLRYTDTQYF. CDR3 bases: TGTGCCAGCAGCTTAAGATACACAGATACGCAGTATTTT.

The V call is TRBV28, the J call TRBJ2-7; possible D gene TRBD1, 5 bases. CDR1 is MDHEN, CDR2 SYDVKM, per germline. With 1 base removed from V and 2 bases from J, the gap between germline ends came to 15 bases. The CDR3 consists of 16 residues. CDR3 loop: CASSLSSLGATYEQYF. The CDR3 DNA sequence: TGTGCCAGCAGTTTATCTAGTCTTGGGGCCACCTACGAGCAGTACTTC.

Note on this clone: Additional DNA sequences in this sample encode the identical CDR3. The chain recombines TRBV19 with TRBJ2-5, with D perhaps TRBD2 (5 bases). Germline CDR1 and CDR2: LNHDA and SQIVND (reference sequence). This CDR3 has 13 residues. Trimming took 1 base from V and 5 from J, leaving 8 bases between them. The CDR3 sequence is CASSIAGVETQYF. CDR3 coding DNA: TGTGCCAGTAGTATAGCCGGGGTGGAGACCCAGTACTTC.

The genes are TRBV27 and TRBJ1-5, with D maybe TRBD1 (5 bases). Trimming removed 3 bases at V and 0 bases at J, with 15 bases between. CDR1 is MNHEY, CDR2 SMNVEV, per germline (reference sequence). The CDR3 is 17 amino acids. The CDR3 region is CASSLRGRLLSNQPQHF. CDR3 in DNA: TGTGCCAGCAGTTTGCGGGGCAGACTCCTTAGCAATCAGCCCCAGCATTTT.

This clone has just one count. Other nucleotide sequences from this sample produce the same CDR3. The chain joins TRBV6-5 to TRBJ1-4; weak D call: TRBD1 (5 bases). Trimming removed 8 bases from V and 7 bases from J, with 11 bases in between. The CDR3 consists of 12 residues. Germline CDR1 reads MNHEY; CDR2 reads SVGAGI. CDR3 bases: TGTGCCAGCCGACGGGGGGGTGAAAAACTGTTTTTT. Amino acid sequence: CASRRGGEKLFF.

The rearrangement uses TRBV5-4 and TRBJ2-2; 7 bases are shared with TRBD1. The germline gives CDR1 SGHNT, CDR2 YYREEE (reference sequence). This CDR3 has 15 amino acids. Unmatched junction bases numbered 4, after V lost 4 bases and J lost 1 base. The CDR3 bases are TGTGCCAGCAGCACGACAGGGTGGAACACCGGGGAGCTGTTTTTT. It is translated as CASSTTGWNTGELFF.

The V and J genes are TRBV7-9 and TRBJ2-6; D unclear. V was trimmed by 1 base and J by 0 bases, leaving 10 bases between them. The CDR3 runs to 17 residues. Per the germline V gene, CDR1 is SEHNR and CDR2 is FQNEAQ (reference sequence). The CDR3 sequence is CASSLGRLSSGANVLTF. The CDR3 DNA reads as TGTGCCAGCAGCTTAGGTCGACTGTCCTCTGGGGCCAACGTCCTGACTTTC. The full variable domain, in which reference TRBV7-9 and TRBJ2-6 provide the parts outside the CDR3, is DTGVSQNPRHKITKRGQNVTFRCDPISEHNRLYWYRQTLGQGPEFLTYFQNEAQLEKSRLLSDRFSAERPKGSFSTLEIQRTEQGDSAMYLCASSLGRLSSGANVLTFGAGSRLTVL.

V gene TRBV11-2 combines with J gene TRBJ1-4; 8 bases are a match to TRBD1. Per the germline V gene, CDR1 is SGHAT and CDR2 is FQNNGV. The trim removed 1 base at V and 7 bases at J, leaving 5 bases unmatched. The CDR3 sequence is 15 residues long. CDR3 protein: CASSLARGHGEKLFF. The CDR3 DNA sequence: TGTGCCAGCAGCTTAGCCAGGGGGCATGGTGAAAAACTGTTTTTT.

V gene TRBV5-6 combines with J gene TRBJ2-1; 12 nucleotides align to TRBD2. Per the germline V gene, CDR1 is SGHDT and CDR2 is YYEEEE. CDR3 length: 14 residues. The J segment lost 8 bases and the V segment lost 6 bases, leaving 6 bases of the junction unmatched. The CDR3 here is CASTGLAGKDEQFF. For the CDR3, the DNA is TGTGCCAGCACCGGACTAGCGGGAAAAGATGAGCAGTTCTTC.

V usage is TRBV6-1 and J usage is TRBJ1-2; 7 nucleotides line up with TRBD1. The germline gives CDR1 MNHNS, CDR2 SASEGT. V gave up 0 bases and J gave up 4 bases; unmatched junction bases: 8. The CDR3 has 16 residues. CDR3 sequence: CASSEAFGQAIYGYTF. CDR3 bases: TGTGCCAGCAGTGAAGCCTTCGGACAGGCCATCTATGGCTACACCTTC.

The chain employs TRBV6-5 and TRBJ1-1; 8 bases are a match to TRBD1. V was pared by 6 bases and J by 5 bases, with 8 bases of the junction left unmatched. The CDR3 has 14 residues. Germline V gives CDR1 MNHEY, CDR2 SVGAGI. DNA for the CDR3: TGTGCCAGCAGACCCCGGACAGGGCGAACTGAAGCTTTCTTT. Translating it yields CASRPRTGRTEAFF.

V is TRBV6-4 and J is TRBJ2-7, with D possibly matching TRBD1 (5 bases). The germline V gene has CDR1 MRHNA and CDR2 SNTAGT. The CDR3 sequence is 18 residues long. The V end was cut by 0 bases, the J end by 1 base, with 19 bases between. This CDR3 is CASSDSKFRAAESYEQYF. CDR3 sequence (DNA): TGTGCCAGCAGTGACTCGAAATTCAGGGCCGCAGAGTCCTACGAGCAGTACTTC.

The chain employs TRBV21-1 and TRBJ2-7; TRBD2, the table's D call, lacks a check against the DNA. TRBV21-1 is assigned pseudogene status. The CDR3 spans 17 residues. This CDR3 reads CASSNEAKRELGCEQYF. The CDR3 DNA reads TGTGCCAGCAGCAATGAGGCCAAGCGGGAGCTGGGCTGCGAGCAGTACTTC.